Below are 13 T cell receptor beta chains sequenced from a single sample in a study of identical twins. TCRdb re-derived calls from the 5' RACE reads in MiXCR, one entry per CDR3 protein. The sample records about 530,000 distinct CDR3 sequences, 15% being singletons. This sample was also put to use in a study of yellow fever vaccine responses in identical twins.

Sequencing used CD4+ T cells sorted from blood. Source of these receptors: a woman aged 18 to 35 in good health.

This clonotype was counted between two and nine times. This chain uses TRBV3-1 with TRBJ2-7; no firm D call. Germline V CDR1 and CDR2: LGHDT, YNNKEL (reference sequence). V lost 3 bases and J 5 bases, leaving 5 bases between the germline ends. This CDR3 is built from 11 residues. CDR3 protein: CASSQGHEQYV. The CDR3 nucleotides read TGTGCCAGCAGCCAGGGTCACGAGCAGTACGTC.

This clonotype was counted a few times. The chain is built from TRBV24-1 and TRBJ2-1, with D possibly TRBD1 on 7 matching bases. Germline V gene lookup returns CDR1 KGHDR and CDR2 SFDVKD. The CDR3 consists of 12 residues. This CDR3 is CASRGEIGEQFF. CDR3 coding DNA: TGTGCTTCCAGGGGGGAAATAGGGGAGCAGTTCTTC.

V and J are TRBV4-1 and TRBJ2-3, with TRBD2 as a possible D gene (7 bases). Germline-derived CDR1 and CDR2 are MGHRA and YSYEKL. Between the trimmed V and J ends, which lost 2 bases and 1 base, there was a span of 19 bases. CDR3 length: 18 residues. The CDR3 loop reads CASSQKRGSGEGTDTQYF. In nucleotides, the CDR3 is TGCGCCAGCAGCCAAAAGAGGGGGAGCGGGGAAGGCACAGATACGCAGTATTTT.

The chain has TRBV6-5 and TRBJ1-1; a weak D match, TRBD1 (5 bases). Looked up from germline, CDR1 is MNHEY and CDR2 is SVGAGI. V lost 0 bases and J 1 base, leaving 12 bases between the germline ends. The length of the CDR3 is 16 residues. CDR3 nucleotides: TGTGCCAGCAGTTACTCGGCAGGGTTTGAGAACACTGAAGCTTTCTTT. The encoded protein is CASSYSAGFENTEAFF.

This clonotype was counted between two and nine times. The chain uses TRBV5-1 and TRBJ2-3, with 7 bases that match TRBD1. The CDR3 is made up of 14 amino acids. CDR1 SGHRS and CDR2 YFSETQ come from the germline V gene. Unmatched junction bases numbered 8, after V lost 4 bases and J lost 6 bases. CDR3 loop: CASSPGQTADTQYF. Here the CDR3 DNA reads TGCGCCAGCAGCCCGGGACAGACGGCGGATACGCAGTATTTT.

This clonotype was seen repeatedly, ten times or more. The rearrangement links TRBV28 to TRBJ1-1; weak D call: TRBD1 (6 bases). This CDR3 has 17 residues. V lost 2 bases to trimming and J lost 0 bases, with 16 bases between them. Germline loops: CDR1 MDHEN, CDR2 SYDVKM. The CDR3 spells CASSLGGWGAMNTEAFF. In DNA, the CDR3 is TGTGCCAGCAGTTTAGGGGGATGGGGGGCTATGAACACTGAAGCTTTCTTT.

The rearrangement joins TRBV28 to TRBJ1-2, with a weak D call TRBD1 (6 bases). V shed 3 bases and J shed 3 bases, with 14 bases lying between them. Germline V gene sequence: CDR1 MDHEN, CDR2 SYDVKM. The CDR3 runs to 15 residues. The DNA of the CDR3 is TGTGCCAGCAGTTTGGACCCGGGGGCTTACTATGGCTACACCTTC. Its translation: CASSLDPGAYYGYTF.

V usage is TRBV10-2 and J usage is TRBJ2-1, with D tentatively TRBD1 (6 bases). CDR3 size: 15 residues. Trimming took 5 bases from V and 0 from J, leaving 11 bases between them. Looked up from germline, CDR1 is WSHSY and CDR2 is SAAADI. The CDR3 protein is CASSQGLYSYNEQFF. The CDR3 DNA follows: TGCGCCAGCAGTCAGGGGCTTTACTCCTACAATGAGCAGTTCTTC.

In this sample, this clonotype turned up a few times. The chain combines TRBV5-1 with TRBJ2-3, with 7 bases identical to TRBD2. Germline lookup yields CDR1 SGHRS and CDR2 YFSETQ. This CDR3 comprises 20 residues. V gave up 4 bases and J gave up 0 bases; unmatched junction bases: 20. Here the CDR3 reads CASSLIINPGTISSTDTQYF. CDR3 nucleotide sequence: TGCGCCAGCAGCCTAATAATAAACCCCGGGACTATTTCTAGCACAGATACGCAGTATTTT.

This clonotype was seen a few times. The V and J genes are TRBV24-1 and TRBJ2-1; the D gene is possibly TRBD2 (5 bases). V shed 5 bases and J shed 0 bases, with 10 bases lying between them. CDR3 length equals 15 residues. CDR1 and CDR2 from the germline V gene are KGHDR and SFDVKD. The DNA for the CDR3 is TGTGCCACCAGTGTAGGTGGGAGCTCCTACAATGAGCAGTTCTTC. It specifies CATSVGGSSYNEQFF.

This chain joins TRBV27 and TRBJ1-1, with TRBD1 matching over 7 bases. Germline CDR1 and CDR2: MNHEY and SMNVEV (reference sequence). The CDR3 totals 15 residues. After removal of 8 bases from V and 6 bases from J, the junction contained 15 bases not matched to a gene. CDR3 nucleotides: TGTGCCAGCGGGAGGACAGGCAACGGGATCGCTGAAGCTTTCTTT. Translating gives CASGRTGNGIAEAFF.

V gene TRBV2 combines with J gene TRBJ2-1, with D perhaps TRBD2 (6 bases). V dropped 10 bases and J dropped 3 bases, with 10 bases sitting between them. The CDR3 covers 12 residues. Looked up from germline, CDR1 is SNHLY and CDR2 is FYNNEI. The CDR3 region has the DNA TGTGCCACGGGAGACGGCTACAATGAGCAGTTCTTC. Translation gives CATGDGYNEQFF.

The rearrangement links TRBV20-1 to TRBJ2-7; D is possibly TRBD1 (6 bases). Trimming removed 5 bases at V and 2 bases at J, with 13 bases between. The V gene's germline CDR1 is DFQATT and CDR2 SNEGSKA (reference sequence). The CDR3 has 13 residues. The DNA for the CDR3 is TGCAGTGCTGGAAGCGGACAGACCTACGAGCAGTACTTC. It specifies CSAGSGQTYEQYF.